One and the same sample provided the 9 T cell receptor beta chains below, sequenced in a study of cytomegalovirus exposure and HLA in healthy donors. It was with 60 Vbeta and 13 Jbeta primers that the PCR ran. The protocol was immunoSEQ multiplex PCR, while the TCRdb copy is restricted to in-frame clones and leaves out a portion. The repertoire holds some 180,000 clones, 78% seen once, with roughly 2.7% in the top ten. The sample was PBMCs. Receptors originate from a female donor in good health and CMV-seronegative.

CDR3 in DNA: TGTGCCAGCAGTGAGTGGGGAGCGGCCGGGGACATAACGAGCTCCTACGAGCAGTACTTC. Its translation: CASSEWGAAGDITSSYEQYF. The rearrangement uses TRBV6-1 and TRBJ2-7; a possible D gene is TRBD1 (6 bases). The V gene lost 3 bases and the J gene lost 0 bases, with 27 bases spanning the gap. This CDR3 spans 20 amino acids. Germline V gene sequence: CDR1 MNHNS, CDR2 SASEGT.

DNA of the CDR3: TGTGCCAGCAGTGAGGCGGGGGACTTCACAGATACGCAGTATTTT. Translated, it gives CASSEAGDFTDTQYF. V is TRBV6-1 and J is TRBJ2-3; 7 bases line up with TRBD2. This CDR3 is built from 15 residues. The junction had 5 bases not matched to a gene; V was cut back by 3 bases and J by 2 bases. Germline V gene lookup returns CDR1 MNHNS and CDR2 SASEGT.

Here the CDR3 reads CASSPGGFGEKLFF. The CDR3 nucleotides read TGTGCCAGTAGTCCAGGGGGCTTCGGTGAAAAACTGTTTTTT. V gene TRBV19 combines with J gene TRBJ1-4, with TRBD1 matching over 8 bases. The germline gives CDR1 LNHDA, CDR2 SQIVND (reference sequence). This CDR3 has 14 amino acids. The junction had 6 bases not matched to a gene; V was cut back by 5 bases and J by 7 bases.

This sequence joins TRBV7-2 and TRBJ1-5; no reliable D call. The V gene's germline CDR1 is SGHTA and CDR2 FQGNSA. V was cut by 4 bases and J by 5 bases, with 12 bases left in between. This CDR3 spans 14 amino acids. The DNA of the CDR3 is TGTGCCAGCAGCTCGTCAGGCGGGTATCAGCCCCAGCATTTT. This encodes CASSSSGGYQPQHF.

This clone was counted only a few times. J is TRBJ2-5 and V is TRBV10-3, with 9 bases that match TRBD1. The last part of the DNA fits TRBJ2-7 better; the J call may be wrong. The germline V gene has CDR1 ENHRY and CDR2 SYGVKD. The CDR3 runs 15 residues. The CDR3 nucleotides are TGTGCCATCAGTGGCCCGGGGGGACAGGGAGGCGAGCAGTACTTC. Translation: CAISGPGGQGGEQYF.

The count of this clone is one. The J gene is TRBJ2-3, the V gene TRBV30, with D possibly matching TRBD2 (6 bases). V was trimmed by 0 bases and J by 3 bases, leaving 13 bases between them. CDR3 length equals 15 residues. In germline, CDR1 is GTSNPN, CDR2 SVGIG (reference sequence). The CDR3 sequence: CAWSVRGGRTDTQYF. Written as DNA, the CDR3 is TGTGCCTGGAGTGTAAGGGGAGGTAGAACAGATACGCAGTATTTT.

The chain employs TRBV30 and TRBJ2-3; 10 nucleotides match TRBD1. The junction had 10 bases not matched to a gene; V was cut back by 5 bases and J by 8 bases. The CDR3 length is 14 residues. Germline CDR1 is GTSNPN and CDR2 is SVGIG (reference sequence). The CDR3 DNA follows: TGTGCCTGGGGAAGACAGGGGGCGATAGGTACGCAGTATTTT. It codes for CAWGRQGAIGTQYF.

This chain uses TRBV5-5 with TRBJ1-5; TRBD1 matches 9 bases. Per germline, CDR1 SGHKS and CDR2 YYEKEE (reference sequence). This CDR3 is built from 17 residues. Trimming cost V 4 bases and J 6 bases; bases outside gene matches: 14. The CDR3 DNA follows: TGTGCCAGCAGCCCACTGGCCGGGACAGGGCAGATTCAGCCCCAGCATTTT. Protein: CASSPLAGTGQIQPQHF.

The table lists this clone with a count of one. The rearrangement links TRBV2 to TRBJ2-2; D might be TRBD2 (5 bases). Germline-derived CDR1 and CDR2 are SNHLY and FYNNEI. This CDR3 is built from 14 residues. V dropped 3 bases and J dropped 6 bases, with 11 bases sitting between them. The CDR3 loop is CASSEVLAAGELFF. CDR3 bases: TGTGCCAGCAGTGAGGTTCTAGCAGCCGGGGAGCTGTTTTTT. Drawing the rest from reference TRBV2 and TRBJ2-2, the complete variable domain is EPEVTQTPSHQVTQMGQEVILRCVPISNHLYFYWYRQILGQKVEFLVSFYNNEISEKSEIFDDQFSVERPDGSNFTLKIRSTKLEDSAMYFCASSEVLAAGELFFGEGSRLTVL.